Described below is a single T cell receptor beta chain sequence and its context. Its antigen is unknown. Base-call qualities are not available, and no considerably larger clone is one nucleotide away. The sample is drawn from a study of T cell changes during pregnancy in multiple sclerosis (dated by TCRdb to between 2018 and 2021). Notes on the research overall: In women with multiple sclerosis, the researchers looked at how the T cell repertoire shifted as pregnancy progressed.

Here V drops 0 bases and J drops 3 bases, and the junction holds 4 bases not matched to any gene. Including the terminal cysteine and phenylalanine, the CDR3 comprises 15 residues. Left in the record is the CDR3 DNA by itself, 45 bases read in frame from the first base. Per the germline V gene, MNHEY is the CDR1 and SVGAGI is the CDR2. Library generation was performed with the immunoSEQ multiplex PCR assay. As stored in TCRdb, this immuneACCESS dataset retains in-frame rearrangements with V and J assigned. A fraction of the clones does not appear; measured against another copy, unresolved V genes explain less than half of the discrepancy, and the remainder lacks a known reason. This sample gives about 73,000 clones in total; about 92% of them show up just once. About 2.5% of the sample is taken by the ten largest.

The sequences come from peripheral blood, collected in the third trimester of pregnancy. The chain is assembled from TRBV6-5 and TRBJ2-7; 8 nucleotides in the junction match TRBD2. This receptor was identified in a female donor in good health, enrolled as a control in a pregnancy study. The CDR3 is CASSYSPGGNYEQYF. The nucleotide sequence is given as TGTGCCAGCAGTTACTCCCCGGGAGGGAACTACGAGCAGTACTTC.